A selection of T cell receptor beta chains follows, all from one sample in a study of blood T cell repertoires in COVID-19. Clones were read by immunoSEQ multiplex PCR, and TCRdb kept only the in-frame ones, dropping some. The data contain a few hundred thousand clones, around four fifths of them singletons. Sequencing used PBMCs or T cells enriched from blood (not recorded which). These receptors originate from a man aged 25-40 years with acute COVID-19. Both conserved end residues are part of each CDR3. The D gene is left open where the match is weak. The size field is filled for only some rows; it gives once, few, many or a size class.

>.|TRBV6-2/TRBV6-3|.|TRBJ2-5
TGTGCCAGCAGTGACCCCCGGGACACTTACTTC
CASSDPRDTYF
>.|TRBV28|.|TRBJ1-5
TGTGCCAGCAGCTTATACAGGCTATCCAGCAATCAGCCCCAGCATTTT
CASSLYRLSSNQPQHF
>few|TRBV6-5|.|TRBJ1-2
TGTGCCAGCAGTTACGAGCGGGGTGATGGCTACACCTTC
CASSYERGDGYTF
>.|TRBV28|.|TRBJ2-2
TGTGCCAGCAAGACAGGGAACACCGGGGAGCTGTTTTTT
CASKTGNTGELFF
>.|TRBV28|.|TRBJ1-4
TGTGCCAGCACATCGGGGGGAGGATATGAAAAACTGTTTTTT
CASTSGGGYEKLFF
>.|TRBV6-1|TRBD2|TRBJ2-1
TGTGCCAGCAGTGGAGGGGAAAGTCTAGCGGGAATTTATGAGCAGTTCTTC
CASSGGESLAGIYEQFF
>.|TRBV5-1|.|TRBJ1-4
TGCGCCAGCAGCTTTTATACCAGTGCAACTAATGAAAAACTGTTTTTT
CASSFYTSATNEKLFF
>.|TRBV6-4|TRBD2|TRBJ2-1
TGTGCCAGCAGCCCGGGAGGGGGGGGGTCCTACAATGAGCAGTTCTTC
CASSPGGGGSYNEQFF
>.|TRBV30|.|TRBJ1-2
TGTGCCTGGAGTGATCAGGGGAGATATGGCTACACCTTC
CAWSDQGRYGYTF
>.|TRBV7-2|TRBD1|TRBJ1-4
TGTGCCAGCAGCCAGGGGGCTTCTCAGGAAAAACTGTTTTTT
CASSQGASQEKLFF
>few|TRBV4-2|TRBD1|TRBJ1-1
TGTGCCAGCAGCCAAGATACAGGGGCCACTGAAGCTTTCTTT
CASSQDTGATEAFF
>.|TRBV5-8|.|TRBJ1-1
TGTGCCAGCAGCTATAGCCACTTGACGAACACTGAAGCTTTCTTT
CASSYSHLTNTEAFF
>.|TRBV19|TRBD1|TRBJ1-2
TGTGCCAGTACGGACAGGGGGCTTGGCTACACCTTC
CASTDRGLGYTF
>.|TRBV7-9|.|TRBJ1-1
TGTGCCAGCAGCACACTCGACGGGGGGGAAACTGAAGCTTTCTTT
CASSTLDGGETEAFF
>.|TRBV6-5|TRBD1|TRBJ1-2
TGTGCCAGCAGTCCACCCCGACAGGGCTATGGGGGCTACACCTTC
CASSPPRQGYGGYTF
>once|TRBV5-5|.|TRBJ2-3
TGTGCCAGCAGCGGGACTGGGGCTACAGATACGCAGTATTTT
CASSGTGATDTQYF
>.|TRBV24-1|.|TRBJ2-1
TGTGCCACCAGGGAGAGCAATGAGCAGTTCTTC
CATRESNEQFF
>.|TRBV9|TRBD1|TRBJ2-3
TGTGCCAGCAGCGTAGCGGGACAGACAGATACGCAGTATTTT
CASSVAGQTDTQYF
>medium-sized|TRBV6-1|TRBD2|TRBJ2-1
TGTGCCAGCAGCGAAGGGACTAGCGGGGGGGCCGAGCAGTTCTTC
CASSEGTSGGAEQFF
>.|TRBV5-1|.|TRBJ1-1
TGCGCCAGCAGCTTCCCCGACAGAAACACTGAAGCTTTCTTT
CASSFPDRNTEAFF
>.|TRBV7-8|TRBD2|TRBJ2-1
TGTGCCAGCAGCTTCGGACTAGCGGGAGCAAGTGAGCAGTTCTTC
CASSFGLAGASEQFF
>.|TRBV5-4|.|TRBJ1-1
TGTGCCAGCAGCCCGGACACGAACACTGAAGCTTTCTTT
CASSPDTNTEAFF
>.|TRBV6-5|.|TRBJ1-1
TGTGCCAGCCGGGGTTGGAACACTGAAGCTTTCTTT
CASRGWNTEAFF
>.|TRBV7-2|.|TRBJ1-3
TGTGCCAGCAGCTTGGGGGGGGGACGAACCTCTGGAAACACCATATATTTT
CASSLGGGRTSGNTIYF
>.|TRBV19|TRBD1|TRBJ1-3
TGTGCCACCCGACTAGGGACAGTCTCTGGAAACACCATATATTTT
CATRLGTVSGNTIYF